Given below is one T cell receptor beta chain in context. This entry comes from a study of cytotoxic CD8 clonotypes in ibrutinib-treated CLL. Sequenced by immunoSEQ multiplex PCR; TCRdb stores in-frame clones only, minus some. Counted here are 100,000 to 150,000 clones, 70% to 90% occurring once; the ten biggest clones make up over 2%. The material sequenced was PBMCs, taken after 24 months of ibrutinib treatment. The TCR originated in a human donor with chronic lymphocytic leukemia.

DNA for the CDR3: TGTGCCAGCAGATCCCAAGGGGAGACCCAGTACTTC. This codes for CASRSQGETQYF. This chain joins TRBV6-6 and TRBJ2-5; D call uncertain. V was pared by 6 bases and J by 5 bases, with 10 bases between. The germline CDR1 and CDR2 sequences are MNHNY and SVGAGI (reference sequence). The CDR3 totals 12 residues.